The next 30 T cell receptor beta chains were all read from a single sample in a study of blood T cell repertoires in COVID-19. Clones were read by immunoSEQ multiplex PCR, and TCRdb kept only the in-frame ones, dropping some. The repertoire holds 50,000 to 70,000 clones, with approximately 89% as singletons. Sequencing input: peripheral blood. The receptors were sampled from a man aged 55 to 70 with active or convalescent COVID-19.

The CDR3 loop is CASSEALGGDYTF. The CDR3 DNA follows: TGTGCCAGCAGTGAAGCGCTTGGGGGCGACTACACCTTC. The rearrangement uses TRBV2 and TRBJ1-2, with D possibly matching TRBD1 (6 bases). Germline CDR1 and CDR2: SNHLY and FYNNEI. The CDR3 spans 13 residues. Trimming took 0 bases from V and 10 from J, leaving 12 bases between them.

V usage is TRBV29-1 and J usage is TRBJ2-3, with a possible D match to TRBD1 (6 bases). Germline V gene lookup returns CDR1 SQVTM and CDR2 ANQGSEA. Trimming took 5 bases from V and 5 from J, leaving 8 bases between them. The CDR3 spans 11 residues. In DNA, the CDR3 is TGCAGCGTTTCCAGGGGAGATACGCAGTATTTT. Amino acid sequence: CSVSRGDTQYF.

The chain is built from TRBV6-6 and TRBJ2-5, with TRBD1 identical over 11 bases. V lost 4 bases and J lost 6; bases outside the gene matches: 7. This CDR3 has 15 residues. CDR1 is MNHNY, CDR2 SVGAGI, per germline (reference sequence). The CDR3 protein is CASSSGTGGEKTQYF. CDR3 DNA: TGTGCCAGCAGTTCCGGGACAGGGGGTGAGAAGACCCAGTACTTC.

The V and J genes are TRBV5-4 and TRBJ2-7; TRBD2 agrees at 8 bases. The CDR3 spans 16 residues. The V gene's germline CDR1 is SGHNT and CDR2 YYREEE (reference sequence). J lost 0 bases, V lost 4 bases, and 9 bases had no gene match. The CDR3 sequence is CASSAGLATGSYEQYF. CDR3 sequence (DNA): TGTGCCAGCAGCGCAGGACTAGCCACGGGCTCCTACGAGCAGTACTTC.

The chain carries TRBV5-1 and TRBJ1-5; D remains unclear. Trimming removed 0 bases from V and 5 bases from J, with 6 bases in between. CDR3 length equals 13 residues. Germline values: CDR1 SGHRS, CDR2 YFSETQ. CDR3 nucleotides: TGCGCCAGCAGCTTGGCCGCGCATCAGCCCCAGCATTTT. Amino acid sequence: CASSLAAHQPQHF. Drawing the rest from reference TRBV5-1 and TRBJ1-5, the complete variable domain is KAGVTQTPRYLIKTRGQQVTLSCSPISGHRSVSWYQQTPGQGLQFLFEYFSETQRNKGNFPGRFSGRQFSNSRSEMNVSTLELGDSALYLCASSLAAHQPQHFGDGTRLSIL.

In its sample, this clone was seen once. V and J are TRBV19 and TRBJ2-2; TRBD1 matches 7 bases. J gave up 6 bases and V 4 bases, and 5 bases lay outside the gene matches. Germline lookup yields CDR1 LNHDA and CDR2 SQIVND (reference sequence). The CDR3 extends over 14 amino acids. This CDR3 reads CASSSRTGAGELFF. As DNA, the CDR3 is TGTGCCAGTAGTAGTCGAACAGGGGCCGGGGAGCTGTTTTTT.

The J gene is TRBJ2-3, the V gene TRBV27; the match to TRBD2 covers 10 bases. J was trimmed by 0 bases and V by 7 bases; bases with no gene match: 1. The CDR3 totals 14 residues. The germline V gene has CDR1 MNHEY and CDR2 SMNVEV (reference sequence). This chain's CDR3 is CASKTSGSTDTQYF. DNA of the CDR3: TGTGCCAGCAAGACTAGCGGGAGCACAGATACGCAGTATTTT.

A few counts support this clone. The chain couples TRBV9 to TRBJ1-6; D might be TRBD1 (5 bases). CDR1 SGDLS and CDR2 YYNGEE come from the germline V gene. With 3 bases removed from V and 7 bases from J, the gap between germline ends came to 17 bases. The CDR3 is made up of 16 amino acids. The CDR3 DNA sequence: TGTGCCAGCAGCGGACGACTTGACAGCGCCAATTCACCCCTCCACTTT. Amino acids: CASSGRLDSANSPLHF.

The chain joins TRBV18 to TRBJ2-1, with D perhaps TRBD1 (5 bases). Per the germline V gene, CDR1 is KGHSH and CDR2 is LQKENI. CDR3 length equals 13 residues. V was clipped by 3 bases and J by 5 bases, with 8 bases between them. The chain's CDR3 is CASSPFRDNEQFF. The DNA of the CDR3 is TGTGCCAGCTCACCCTTCAGGGACAATGAGCAGTTCTTC.

This sequence joins TRBV5-1 and TRBJ2-7; maybe TRBD1 (5 bases). Germline V gene lookup returns CDR1 SGHRS and CDR2 YFSETQ. The CDR3 consists of 15 residues. Trimming removed 3 bases from V and 6 bases from J, with 19 bases in between. The CDR3 DNA sequence: TGCGCCAGCAGCTCCCATGGGCAGGGCCCCGGCGAGCAGTACTTC. The encoded protein is CASSSHGQGPGEQYF.

This rearrangement joins TRBV6-2 or TRBV6-3 to TRBJ2-7; maybe TRBD1 (5 bases). The V gene's germline CDR1 is MNHEY and CDR2 SVGEGT. The CDR3 has 16 residues. V lost 5 bases, J lost 4 bases, and 21 bases lay in between. The chain's CDR3 is CASSKVGRESGYEQYF. DNA for the CDR3: TGTGCCAGCAGTAAGGTGGGGCGAGAATCTGGATACGAGCAGTACTTC.

The chain is built from TRBV28 and TRBJ1-2; no definite D call. The germline CDR1 and CDR2 sequences are MDHEN and SYDVKM. This CDR3 region has 12 residues. Trimming left V 6 bases short and J 4 bases short, with 9 bases between. The CDR3 here is CASRSRIYGYTF. The CDR3 bases are TGTGCCAGCAGGTCTAGAATCTATGGCTACACCTTC.

The J gene is TRBJ1-2, the V gene TRBV10-3; 7 nucleotides match TRBD1. V dropped 6 bases and J dropped 7; count of bases not matched to a gene: 5. The germline V gene encodes CDR1 ENHRY and CDR2 SYGVKD. This CDR3 is 12 amino acids long. This chain's CDR3 is CAISQGGSGYTF. For the CDR3, the DNA is TGTGCCATCAGCCAAGGGGGCTCTGGCTACACCTTC.

The rearrangement uses TRBV5-6 and TRBJ2-2; 7 nucleotides align to TRBD1. Germline V lookup: CDR1 SGHDT, CDR2 YYEEEE. The trim removed 7 bases at V and 6 bases at J, leaving 6 bases unmatched. This CDR3 region has 13 residues. The CDR3 region is CASRHRGSGELFF. Written as DNA, the CDR3 is TGTGCCAGCCGACACAGGGGCTCCGGGGAGCTGTTTTTT. Using reference TRBV5-6 and TRBJ2-2 for the parts outside the CDR3, the full variable domain is DAGVTQSPTHLIKTRGQQVTLRCSPKSGHDTVSWYQQALGQGPQFIFQYYEEEERQRGNFPDRFSGHQFPNYSSELNVNALLLGDSALYLCASRHRGSGELFFGEGSRLTVL.

The V and J genes are TRBV10-1 and TRBJ2-3, with 8 bases lining up with TRBD1. Germline CDR1 is WNHNN and CDR2 is SYGVQD (reference sequence). The ends lost 5 bases at V and 6 bases at J; junction bases unmatched: 7. There are 14 residues in the CDR3. The CDR3 nucleotides are TGCGCCAGCAGTACGGACAGGGTCGACGATACGCAGTATTTT. Translated, it gives CASSTDRVDDTQYF.

The chain is built from TRBV5-1 and TRBJ1-4, with 10 bases fitting TRBD1. J lost 8 bases, V lost 4 bases, and 5 bases had no gene match. The germline V gene encodes CDR1 SGHRS and CDR2 YFSETQ. CDR3 length: 14 amino acids. CDR3: CASSEGQGREKLFF. CDR3 DNA sequence: TGCGCCAGCAGCGAGGGACAGGGGCGGGAAAAACTGTTTTTT.

The gene calls are TRBV9 and TRBJ2-1; 8 bases are shared with TRBD2. Germline CDR1 reads SGDLS; CDR2 reads YYNGEE. J was trimmed by 4 bases and V by 3 bases; bases with no gene match: 12. The CDR3 covers 17 residues. Here the CDR3 DNA reads TGTGCCAGCAGCGGCACCCCCGGGACTAGACTTTACAATGAGCAGTTCTTC. Its protein product is CASSGTPGTRLYNEQFF.

This sequence joins TRBV7-3 and TRBJ1-1; a weak D match, TRBD1 (5 bases). Trimming left V 5 bases short and J 1 base short, with 20 bases between. The CDR3 runs to 17 residues. Germline V gene data show CDR1 as SGHTA and CDR2 as FQGTGA. CDR3 loop: CASSPNGGVGRNTEAFF. DNA of the CDR3: TGTGCCAGCAGCCCCAACGGGGGGGTCGGAAGGAACACTGAAGCTTTCTTT.

The rearrangement joins TRBV2 to TRBJ2-2, with a possible D match to TRBD2 (6 bases). The germline CDR1 and CDR2 sequences are SNHLY and FYNNEI. The V and J ends lost 10 bases and 2 bases respectively, with 14 bases between them. The CDR3 length is 14 residues. The CDR3 sequence: CAIETGLNTGELFF. In DNA, the CDR3 is TGTGCCATCGAGACGGGACTTAACACCGGGGAGCTGTTTTTT.

This clone was seen just once. The chain couples TRBV27 to TRBJ1-5, with 12 bases identical to TRBD1. The V gene's germline CDR1 is MNHEY and CDR2 SMNVEV (reference sequence). The CDR3 sequence is 18 residues long. The ends lost 5 bases at V and 4 bases at J; junction bases unmatched: 12. Here the CDR3 DNA reads TGTGCCAGCAGTGGACGAGGGACAGGGGGCTATAATAATCAGCCCCAGCATTTT. It yields the protein CASSGRGTGGYNNQPQHF.

The chain joins TRBV27 to TRBJ2-7; D remains ambiguous. Trimming took off 3 bases at V and 1 base at J, with 4 bases between the two ends. The CDR3 is 12 residues long. Germline V gives CDR1 MNHEY, CDR2 SMNVEV (reference sequence). CDR3 nucleotides: TGTGCCAGCAGTTTCAATTCCTACGAGCAGTACTTC. Protein sequence: CASSFNSYEQYF.

This clone was found once. The chain links TRBV6-5 to TRBJ2-2; TRBD1 agrees at 9 bases. Looked up from germline, CDR1 is MNHEY and CDR2 is SVGAGI. After removal of 8 bases from V and 6 bases from J, the junction contained 4 bases not matched to a gene. The CDR3 consists of 13 residues. CDR3 sequence reads: CASRTGAPGELFF. Here the CDR3 DNA reads TGTGCCAGCCGGACAGGGGCCCCCGGGGAGCTGTTTTTT.

This sequence joins TRBV24-1 and TRBJ1-2; 8 positions match TRBD1. The CDR3 has 15 residues. Per the germline V gene, CDR1 is KGHDR and CDR2 is SFDVKD. Trimming took 3 bases from V and 5 from J; bases not matched to a gene: 7. The DNA for the CDR3 is TGTGCCACCAGTGATCTACGGACAGGGAGTTATGGCTACACCTTC. Protein sequence: CATSDLRTGSYGYTF.

The chain recombines TRBV14 with TRBJ2-1, with 12 bases fitting TRBD2. The CDR3 is 16 amino acids. The J segment lost 7 bases and the V segment lost 3 bases, leaving 7 bases of the junction unmatched. The germline CDR1 and CDR2 sequences are SGHDN and FVKESK. CDR3 in amino acids: CASSHLLAGGRNEQFF. CDR3 nucleotides: TGTGCCAGCAGCCACCTACTAGCGGGAGGCCGAAATGAGCAGTTCTTC.

The chain has TRBV3-1 (or the pseudogene TRBV3-2) and TRBJ2-1; 7 bases match TRBD1. The CDR3 loop spans 16 amino acids. Germline assignment: CDR1 LGHDT and CDR2 YNNKEL (reference sequence). The V gene end was trimmed by 4 bases and the J gene end by 1 base; junction bases not matched to a gene: 7. The DNA of the CDR3 is TGTGCCAGCAGCCGTTCAGGGGGATTTTCCTACAATGAGCAGTTCTTC. As protein: CASSRSGGFSYNEQFF.

This clone was found once. The genes are TRBV19 and TRBJ2-1; no definite D call. Germline CDR1 is LNHDA and CDR2 is SQIVND (reference sequence). The CDR3 totals 14 residues. Trimming took off 5 bases at V and 3 bases at J, with 11 bases between the two ends. The CDR3 DNA sequence: TGTGCCAGTAGTGGGCGACAAGACTACAATGAGCAGTTCTTC. Its translation is CASSGRQDYNEQFF. The variable domain in full, completed from reference TRBV19 and TRBJ2-1, reads DGGITQSPKYLFRKEGQNVTLSCEQNLNHDAMYWYRQDPGQGLRLIYYSQIVNDFQKGDIAEGYSVSREKKESFPLTVTSAQKNPTAFYLCASSGRQDYNEQFFGPGTRLTVL.

This clone was counted a few times. The V call is TRBV5-4, the J call TRBJ1-1; tentatively, D is TRBD1 (5 bases). Germline V gives CDR1 SGHNT, CDR2 YYREEE (reference sequence). Trimming took 3 bases from V and 1 from J, leaving 10 bases between them. The CDR3 contains 14 residues. Written as DNA, the CDR3 is TGTGCCAGCAGCTGGGGGGTCTCGAACACTGAAGCTTTCTTT. It is translated as CASSWGVSNTEAFF.

The chain has TRBV6-5 and TRBJ1-2; D remains ambiguous. Looked up from germline, CDR1 is MNHEY and CDR2 is SVGAGI. The CDR3 covers 12 residues. V was pared by 6 bases and J by 0 bases, with 5 bases between. CDR3 DNA sequence: TGTGCCAGCAGCCGAGCTAACTATGGCTACACCTTC. This translates into CASSRANYGYTF.

This chain uses TRBV4-1 with TRBJ2-1; 9 bases are shared with TRBD2. Germline trimming cut 4 bases from V and 4 bases from J; bases unmatched to any gene: 5. Germline CDR1 is MGHRA and CDR2 is YSYEKL. The CDR3 has 15 residues. CDR3 sequence: CASSPQTSGYNEQFF. The DNA of the CDR3 is TGCGCCAGCAGCCCTCAGACTAGCGGATACAATGAGCAGTTCTTC.

V gene TRBV19 combines with J gene TRBJ1-2; TRBD1 is a possible D gene (6 bases). Looked up from germline, CDR1 is LNHDA and CDR2 is SQIVND (reference sequence). V dropped 2 bases and J dropped 3 bases, with 13 bases sitting between them. The length of the CDR3 is 15 residues. The CDR3 nucleotides read TGTGCCAGTAGTATATTCGGGGGGCAGGACTATGGCTACACCTTC. Residues: CASSIFGGQDYGYTF.